This T cell receptor beta chain is drawn from a study of blood T cell repertoires in COVID-19. Across the whole study: Samples came from the United States, Italy and Spain, spanning acute and convalescent COVID-19.

In germline, CDR1 is KGHSH, CDR2 LQKENI. This CDR3 is built from 16 residues. V lost 6 bases to trimming and J lost 2 bases; unmatched junction nucleotides: 7. Participants were aged 18 to 89 years from 24 US areas. Cohorts were determined from participant-reported clinical history. In the study's own analysis: Amplification of reference gene primers provided the estimated nucleated cell counts. TCRdb keeps only in-frame clones here, not all; method: immunoSEQ multiplex PCR. V, J and clone size derive from that table, while D and trimming were established from the DNA sequence. The sample carries roughly 250,000 clones, approximately 91% recorded once.

The rearrangement uses TRBV18 and TRBJ2-1, with 10 bases aligning to TRBD1. The receptor was isolated from a woman between 40 and 50 years old with acute COVID-19. The sequenced material came from PBMCs or T cells enriched from blood (not recorded which). This CDR3 reads CASSSIGQGAYNEQFF. The CDR3 DNA reads as TGTGCCAGCTCTTCCATAGGACAGGGGGCCTACAATGAGCAGTTCTTC.